Presented here are 3 T cell receptor beta chains from one specimen sequenced in a study of blood T cell repertoires in COVID-19 (dated by TCRdb to about 2020). The library came from the immunoSEQ multiplex PCR assay. TCRdb provides this immuneACCESS table in a form limited to in-frame rearrangements. Some clones are lacking; in checked studies, under half of them reflect an unresolved V gene, and why the rest are absent is not known. The sample table lists about 490,000 clones, 70% to 90% of them with a count of one. Together, the top ten hold under 4% of the sample. Sequenced: peripheral blood. All receptors come from a human donor in a cohort sampled during active COVID-19.

Here the CDR3 DNA reads TGCGCCAGCAGCTTGTCGACAGTTCTGAACACTGAAGCTTTCTTT. Amino acid sequence: CASSLSTVLNTEAFF. The chain employs TRBV5-1 and TRBJ1-1; TRBD1 is a possible D gene (5 bases). Germline V gene lookup returns CDR1 SGHRS and CDR2 YFSETQ. Trimming took off 1 base at V and 0 bases at J, with 10 bases between the two ends. The CDR3 loop spans 15 amino acids. Based on the CDR3 plus reference TRBV5-1 and TRBJ1-1, the full variable domain is KAGVTQTPRYLIKTRGQQVTLSCSPISGHRSVSWYQQTPGQGLQFLFEYFSETQRNKGNFPGRFSGRQFSNSRSEMNVSTLELGDSALYLCASSLSTVLNTEAFFGQGTRLTVV.

The V gene is TRBV20-1, the J gene TRBJ1-1; weak D call: TRBD1 (5 bases). V was shortened by 1 base and J by 8 bases, with 8 bases between the two germline ends. The CDR3 consists of 11 residues. Per germline, CDR1 DFQATT and CDR2 SNEGSKA (reference sequence). Here the CDR3 reads CSARVGPEAFF. As DNA, the CDR3 is TGCAGTGCTAGAGTGGGGCCAGAAGCTTTCTTT.

CDR3 nucleotide sequence: TGCGCCAGCAGCCCCGGGGATCCAGGTGGCTATGGCTACACCTTC. It encodes CASSPGDPGGYGYTF. J is TRBJ1-2 and V is TRBV5-1, with D unclear. Germline V lookup: CDR1 SGHRS, CDR2 YFSETQ. V was trimmed by 4 bases and J by 4 bases, leaving 17 bases between them. CDR3 size: 15 residues.